This TCR beta chain originates from a study of CD8+ T cells in alopecia areata. Study-wide background: Severity among treated patients was scored by the percentage of scalp area affected. Findings and caveats of the study: Both scalp clonality and the expanded CD8+ clones among the top 100 showed a significant decrease with tofacitinib. Between patients, shared TCR sequences were less clear than in mice. This was possibly due in part to HLA diversity in the patient population.

Reverse transcription of extracted RNA yielded cDNA, which provided the sequencing template. The table came from immunoSEQ multiplex PCR; TCRdb's copy has only in-frame clones and leaves some out. The table records around 140,000 clones, 45% to 60% of them present only once. This CDR3 is built from 14 residues. Germline-derived CDR1 and CDR2 are MNHEY and SVGAGI. Between the trimmed V and J ends, which lost 2 bases and 8 bases, there was a span of 13 bases. Stated treatment: oral pan-JAK inhibitor, 5-10 mg twice daily. Comments on this clone: Its antigen is not identified.

The genes are TRBV6-5 and TRBJ2-1, with D possibly being TRBD2 (6 bases). The receptor's source is a human donor with alopecia areata. This specimen consisted of CD8+ T cells sorted from blood, obtained at week 4, from a patient treated with tofacitinib. In DNA form, the CDR3 reads TGTGCCAGCAGTTACGGCGGGGCTTCCCATGAGCAGTTCTTC. It codes for CASSYGGASHEQFF.